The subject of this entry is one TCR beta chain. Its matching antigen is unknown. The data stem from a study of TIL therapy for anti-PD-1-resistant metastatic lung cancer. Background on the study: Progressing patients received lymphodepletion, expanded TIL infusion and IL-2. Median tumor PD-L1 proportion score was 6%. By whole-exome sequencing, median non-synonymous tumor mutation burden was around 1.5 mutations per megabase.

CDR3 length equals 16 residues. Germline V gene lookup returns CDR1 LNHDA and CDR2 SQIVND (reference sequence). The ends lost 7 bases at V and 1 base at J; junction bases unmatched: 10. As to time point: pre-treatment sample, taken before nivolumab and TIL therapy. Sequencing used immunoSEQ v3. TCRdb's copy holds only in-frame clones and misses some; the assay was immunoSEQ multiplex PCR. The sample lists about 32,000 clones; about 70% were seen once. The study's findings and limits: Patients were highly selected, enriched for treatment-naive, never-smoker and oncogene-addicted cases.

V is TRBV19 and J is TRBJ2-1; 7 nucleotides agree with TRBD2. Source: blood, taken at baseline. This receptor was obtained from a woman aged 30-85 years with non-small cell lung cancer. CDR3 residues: CASTPGRGGSYNEQFF. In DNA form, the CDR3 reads TGTGCCAGTACCCCTGGGAGGGGCGGGTCCTACAATGAGCAGTTCTTC.